These 28 T cell receptor beta chains were sequenced from one sample in a study of blood T cell repertoires in COVID-19. Libraries were prepared by immunoSEQ multiplex PCR; TCRdb keeps only in-frame clonotypes and omits some of them. The sample holds 280,000 or so clones, around 82% seen once. The sample comprised peripheral blood. The origin of the receptors is a woman in her forties or fifties who had recovered from COVID-19.

V usage is TRBV4-3 and J usage is TRBJ2-1; D is possibly TRBD2 (6 bases). V lost 0 bases and J 7 bases, leaving 10 bases between the germline ends. Germline V gene lookup returns CDR1 LGHNA and CDR2 YSLEER. The CDR3 is made up of 14 amino acids. DNA for the CDR3: TGCGCCAGCAGCCAAGATTGGCGGGAAAATGAGCAGTTCTTC. Protein: CASSQDWRENEQFF.

V gene TRBV28 combines with J gene TRBJ1-1, with 9 bases aligning to TRBD1. Unmatched junction bases numbered 8, after V lost 4 bases and J lost 5 bases. This CDR3 has 15 residues. CDR1 and CDR2 from the germline V gene are MDHEN and SYDVKM. Here the CDR3 DNA reads TGTGCCAGCAGTTCTACCGGGACAGGGTGGACTGAAGCTTTCTTT. Translating it yields CASSSTGTGWTEAFF.

This clone turned up a few times. This chain's CDR3 is CASSYPSSYEQYF. The DNA for the CDR3 is TGTGCCAGCAGTTACCCTAGCTCCTACGAGCAGTACTTC. The chain couples TRBV6-2 or TRBV6-3 to TRBJ2-7; no definite D call. V shed 2 bases and J shed 0 bases, with 5 bases lying between them. The CDR3 totals 13 residues. Germline CDR1 is MNHEY and CDR2 is SVGEGT.

The rearrangement joins TRBV13 to TRBJ1-1; 10 bases agree with TRBD1. V was pared by 5 bases and J by 0 bases, with 6 bases of the junction left unmatched. The CDR3 has 16 residues. Germline assignment: CDR1 PRHDT and CDR2 FYEKMQ (reference sequence). As DNA, the CDR3 is TGTGCCAGCAGCGCGACAGGGGGCGGGATGAACACTGAAGCTTTCTTT. It specifies CASSATGGGMNTEAFF.

This chain uses TRBV5-1 with TRBJ2-2, with TRBD1 matching over 9 bases. CDR1 and CDR2 from the germline V gene are SGHRS and YFSETQ. V was pared by 3 bases and J by 3 bases, with 6 bases of the junction left unmatched. This CDR3 contains 16 residues. The CDR3 DNA follows: TGCGCCAGCAGCTCCCAGGGACAGGGTTACACCGGGGAGCTGTTTTTT. Translating it yields CASSSQGQGYTGELFF.

The chain couples TRBV19 to TRBJ2-7, with TRBD2 matching over 9 bases. V lost 5 bases, J lost 0 bases, and 5 bases stayed unmatched. Germline V lookup: CDR1 LNHDA, CDR2 SQIVND (reference sequence). This CDR3 is built from 15 residues. CDR3 DNA sequence: TGTGCCAGTAGTTCGACTAGCGGTAGCTCCTACGAGCAGTACTTC. Its protein product is CASSSTSGSSYEQYF.

The gene calls are TRBV5-5 and TRBJ2-5; 12 bases map to TRBD2. The CDR3 extends over 15 amino acids. The germline V gene has CDR1 SGHKS and CDR2 YYEKEE (reference sequence). V lost 5 bases and J lost 4; bases outside the gene matches: 6. This chain's CDR3 is CASSLAGGLRETQYF. CDR3 nucleotides: TGTGCCAGCAGTCTAGCGGGGGGGCTTCGAGAGACCCAGTACTTC.

Only a few counts were recorded for this clone. This rearrangement joins TRBV6-2 or TRBV6-3 to TRBJ2-1; TRBD2 matches 11 bases. This CDR3 comprises 15 residues. CDR1 MNHEY and CDR2 SVGEGT come from the germline V gene. V shed 4 bases and J 7 bases; nucleotides not matched to a gene: 6. CDR3: CASSLLAGVGNEQFF. CDR3 nucleotide sequence: TGTGCCAGCAGTTTACTAGCGGGAGTAGGTAATGAGCAGTTCTTC.

This chain uses TRBV9 with TRBJ2-1, with 9 bases matching TRBD1. From germline, CDR1 is SGDLS and CDR2 YYNGEE. After removal of 3 bases from V and 5 bases from J, the junction contained 6 bases not matched to a gene. The CDR3 is made up of 15 amino acids. This CDR3 is CASSAHRGRNNEQFF. In DNA, the CDR3 is TGTGCCAGCAGCGCACACAGGGGGCGTAACAATGAGCAGTTCTTC.

This clone was counted a few times. The chain couples TRBV10-1 to TRBJ1-2; 8 bases match TRBD1. J lost 5 bases, V lost 0 bases, and 14 bases had no gene match. In germline, CDR1 is WNHNN, CDR2 SYGVQD (reference sequence). This CDR3 comprises 18 residues. The CDR3 DNA follows: TGCGCCAGCAGTGAGTCGCGGGGGGGCGACAGGGGCCTATATGGCTACACCTTC. Residues: CASSESRGGDRGLYGYTF.

V usage is TRBV29-1 and J usage is TRBJ2-5; perhaps TRBD1 as D (5 bases). Germline lookup yields CDR1 SQVTM and CDR2 ANQGSEA. The CDR3 runs 11 residues. Trimming left V 2 bases short and J 5 bases short, with 6 bases between. The CDR3 bases are TGCAGCGTTGAACCAGGGGAGACCCAGTACTTC. Encoded protein: CSVEPGETQYF.

The J gene is TRBJ2-2, the V gene TRBV11-3; 12 bases map to TRBD2. The CDR3 spans 16 residues. The trim removed 2 bases at V and 7 bases at J, leaving 5 bases unmatched. Germline V CDR1 and CDR2: SGHNT, YENEEA. The CDR3 spells CASSLLAGGPGGELFF. The CDR3 DNA reads TGTGCCAGCAGCTTACTAGCGGGGGGGCCCGGCGGGGAGCTGTTTTTT.

V usage is TRBV4-3 and J usage is TRBJ2-2; D possibly corresponds to TRBD2 (5 bases). CDR3 length: 14 residues. Trimming cost V 0 bases and J 6 bases, with 8 bases left between them. Germline CDR1 and CDR2: LGHNA and YSLEER. The CDR3 bases are TGCGCCAGCAGCCAAGACAGGAGGCCCGGGGAGCTGTTTTTT. Its protein is CASSQDRRPGELFF.

The chain is built from TRBV28 and TRBJ2-3, with 9 bases aligning to TRBD1. Trimming took 2 bases from V and 5 from J; bases not matched to a gene: 11. From germline, CDR1 is MDHEN and CDR2 SYDVKM. The CDR3 length is 17 residues. CDR3 in amino acids: CASSLSPTGGFGDTQYF. DNA for the CDR3: TGTGCCAGCAGTTTAAGCCCGACAGGGGGGTTCGGAGATACGCAGTATTTT.

This chain uses TRBV11-2 with TRBJ1-3; D ambiguous. Germline V gives CDR1 SGHAT, CDR2 FQNNGV. V dropped 5 bases and J dropped 0 bases, with 5 bases sitting between them. The CDR3 covers 13 residues. This chain's CDR3 is CASSPYSGNTIYF. CDR3 sequence (DNA): TGTGCCAGCAGCCCCTACTCTGGAAACACCATATATTTT.

The chain links TRBV7-2 to TRBJ2-2, with 7 bases fitting TRBD2. The CDR3 loop spans 16 amino acids. The germline CDR1 and CDR2 sequences are SGHTA and FQGNSA. J gave up 0 bases and V 2 bases, and 3 bases lay outside the gene matches. In DNA form, the CDR3 reads TGTGCCAGCAGCTTAAGCGGGGATCCGAACACCGGGGAGCTGTTTTTT. Translating gives CASSLSGDPNTGELFF.

The chain combines TRBV18 with TRBJ2-1; 11 bases agree with TRBD2. V lost 3 bases to trimming and J lost 4 bases; unmatched junction nucleotides: 5. CDR1 KGHSH and CDR2 LQKENI come from the germline V gene. The CDR3 extends over 16 amino acids. The CDR3 DNA is TGTGCCAGCTCACCTAATAGCGGGGGGGCGTACAATGAGCAGTTCTTC. It is translated as CASSPNSGGAYNEQFF.

The chain recombines TRBV7-7 with TRBJ1-2; TRBD1 matches at 8 bases. CDR3 size: 15 residues. The germline gives CDR1 SSHAT, CDR2 FNYEAQ (reference sequence). J lost 3 bases, V lost 5 bases, and 8 bases had no gene match. CDR3 amino acids: CASSLGQGNYYGYTF. For the CDR3, the DNA is TGTGCCAGCAGCCTAGGACAGGGCAACTACTATGGCTACACCTTC.

This sequence joins TRBV27 and TRBJ2-2; a possible D gene is TRBD1 (5 bases). Germline V CDR1 and CDR2: MNHEY, SMNVEV (reference sequence). There are 15 residues in the CDR3. V lost 5 bases and J lost 3, with 13 bases in between. The CDR3 nucleotides read TGTGCCAGCAGTATTCGGACAAGAGACACCGGGGAGCTGTTTTTT. Protein: CASSIRTRDTGELFF.

This chain's CDR3 is CASSLRDIRGTDTQYF. Written as DNA, the CDR3 is TGCGCCAGCAGCTTGAGGGACATTCGAGGCACAGATACGCAGTATTTT. The rearrangement uses TRBV5-1 and TRBJ2-3; a possible D gene is TRBD1 (6 bases). The CDR3 is 16 residues long. CDR1 and CDR2 from the germline V gene are SGHRS and YFSETQ. Trimming took off 1 base at V and 1 base at J, with 13 bases between the two ends.

The chain recombines TRBV19 with TRBJ2-3, with TRBD2 identical over 8 bases. The ends lost 0 bases at V and 6 bases at J; junction bases unmatched: 11. This CDR3 spans 17 amino acids. Per germline, CDR1 LNHDA and CDR2 SQIVND (reference sequence). Here the CDR3 DNA reads TGTGCCAGTAGTATAGATCCGCCGGGACTAGGGGCTGATACGCAGTATTTT. It yields the protein CASSIDPPGLGADTQYF.

The rearrangement joins TRBV30 to TRBJ1-4, with 8 bases fitting TRBD1. Germline values: CDR1 GTSNPN, CDR2 SVGIG (reference sequence). The CDR3 extends over 15 amino acids. The ends lost 2 bases at V and 5 bases at J; junction bases unmatched: 7. This CDR3 is CAWSRGQAANEKLFF. As DNA, the CDR3 is TGTGCCTGGAGTCGGGGACAGGCGGCGAATGAAAAACTGTTTTTT.

Comments on this clone: Relative to the germline gene, one junction end is altered; a read error may explain this. The chain links TRBV6-6 to TRBJ2-7, with TRBD2 identical over 8 bases. Germline V gene sequence: CDR1 MNHNY, CDR2 SVGAGI (reference sequence). The CDR3 extends over 13 amino acids. The CDR3 DNA is TGTGCCAGCAGTTACGACCAGACTAGCGCATGGAACTTC. Amino acid sequence: CASSYDQTSAWNF.

This clone showed up just once. The genes are TRBV11-2 and TRBJ1-1; D is uncertain. Trimming removed 0 bases at V and 11 bases at J, with 13 bases between. Germline CDR1 is SGHAT and CDR2 is FQNNGV. The CDR3 length is 13 residues. CDR3 DNA: TGTGCCAGCAGCTTAGATCGGGGTTCGGACGCTTTCTTT. Residues: CASSLDRGSDAFF.

This clone turned up a few times. V gene TRBV5-1 combines with J gene TRBJ2-3; 11 nucleotides agree with TRBD1. With 4 bases clipped from V and 2 bases from J, the junction kept 9 bases outside the gene matches. CDR1 is SGHRS and CDR2 is YFSETQ in the germline V gene. The CDR3 covers 17 residues. CDR3 in DNA: TGCGCCAGCAGCCCTAAAGGGACAGGGGGGTACACAGATACGCAGTATTTT. Its protein is CASSPKGTGGYTDTQYF.

The rearrangement joins TRBV15 to TRBJ2-2; 7 bases align to TRBD1. Germline V gene data show CDR1 as LNHNV and CDR2 as YYDKDF (reference sequence). The J segment lost 2 bases and the V segment lost 1 base, leaving 1 base of the junction unmatched. The CDR3 has 15 amino acids. The CDR3: CATSRGQGNTGELFF. CDR3 in DNA: TGTGCCACCAGCAGAGGACAGGGAAACACCGGGGAGCTGTTTTTT.

The chain recombines TRBV2 with TRBJ1-2; tentative D call: TRBD1 (5 bases). With 2 bases removed from V and 7 bases from J, the gap between germline ends came to 8 bases. The CDR3 length is 12 residues. Per the germline V gene, CDR1 is SNHLY and CDR2 is FYNNEI. CDR3 residues: CASSEQGRGYTF. CDR3 nucleotide sequence: TGTGCCAGCAGTGAACAGGGTCGTGGCTACACCTTC.

This chain uses TRBV7-9 with TRBJ2-1, with D possibly TRBD2 on 6 matching bases. The CDR3 spans 16 residues. Trimming pared 2 bases from V and 1 base from J, leaving 12 bases between. The V gene's germline CDR1 is SEHNR and CDR2 FQNEAQ (reference sequence). As DNA, the CDR3 is TGTGCCAGCAGCTTACCTATGAGCGGGTCCTACAATGAGCAGTTCTTC. Translating it yields CASSLPMSGSYNEQFF.